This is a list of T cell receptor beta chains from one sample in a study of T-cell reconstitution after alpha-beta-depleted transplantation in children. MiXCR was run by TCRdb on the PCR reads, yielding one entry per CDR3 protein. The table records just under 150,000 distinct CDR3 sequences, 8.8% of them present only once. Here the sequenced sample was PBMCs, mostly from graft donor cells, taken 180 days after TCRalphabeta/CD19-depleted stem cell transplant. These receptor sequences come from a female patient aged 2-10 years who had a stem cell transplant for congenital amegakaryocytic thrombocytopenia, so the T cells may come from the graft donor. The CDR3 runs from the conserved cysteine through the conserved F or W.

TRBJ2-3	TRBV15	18	CATSRDWSASGSTDTQYF
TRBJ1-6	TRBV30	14	CAWSRESYNSPLHF
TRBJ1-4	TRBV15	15	CATSMTIQGGEKLFF
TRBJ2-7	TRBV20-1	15	CSATLREVGGGEQYF
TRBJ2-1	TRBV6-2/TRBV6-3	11	CASSQTSGRFF
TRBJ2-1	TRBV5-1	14	CASSLDAGRGEQFF
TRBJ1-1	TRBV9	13	CASSVAYGTEAFF
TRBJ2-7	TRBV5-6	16	CASSHLLWTGEVEQYF
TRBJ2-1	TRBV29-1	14	CSGWGQGASNEQFF
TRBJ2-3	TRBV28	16	CASSLTGIRHSDTQYF
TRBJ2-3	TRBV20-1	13	CSASLAGRDTQYF
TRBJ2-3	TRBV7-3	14	CASSLSPSTDTQYF
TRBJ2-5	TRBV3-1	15	CASSQVPGTQETQYF
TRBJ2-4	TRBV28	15	CASSLLAGAKNIQYF
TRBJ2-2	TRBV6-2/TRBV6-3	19	CASSFRNHNRGLYTGELFF
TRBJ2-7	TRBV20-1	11	CSASEAYEQYF
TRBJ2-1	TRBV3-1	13	CASSQGRRAEQFF
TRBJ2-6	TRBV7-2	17	CASSLALRGSGANVLTF
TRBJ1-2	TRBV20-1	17	CSAWRPLGGTGGYGYTF
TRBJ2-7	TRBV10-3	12	CAIGTGGYEQYF
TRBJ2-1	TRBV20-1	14	CSASTGSSYNEQFF
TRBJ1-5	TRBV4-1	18	CASSQGSGGPLGNRPQHF
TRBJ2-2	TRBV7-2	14	CASSTSTNTGELFF
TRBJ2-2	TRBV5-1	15	CASSATSMFAGELFF
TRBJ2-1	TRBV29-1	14	CSGRRGGSYNEQFF
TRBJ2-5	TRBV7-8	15	CASSSQGAPGRTQYF
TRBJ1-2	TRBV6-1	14	CASVDPGQAYGYTF
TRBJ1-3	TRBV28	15	CASSLWRSSGNTIYF
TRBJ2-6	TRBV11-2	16	CATSLVANSGANVLTF
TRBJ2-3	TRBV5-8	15	CASNRAGASTDTQYF
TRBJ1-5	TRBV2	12	CASRTGVQPQHF
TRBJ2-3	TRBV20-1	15	CSATLWGPITDTQYF
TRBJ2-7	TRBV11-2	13	CASSFQQGYEQYF
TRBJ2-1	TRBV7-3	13	CASSLTVGNEQFF
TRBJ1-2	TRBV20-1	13	CSASARVGYGYTF
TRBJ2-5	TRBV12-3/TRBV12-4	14	CASSTGTLQETQYF
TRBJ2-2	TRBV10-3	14	CAISESSSPGELFF
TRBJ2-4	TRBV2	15	CASTRAELAKNIQYF
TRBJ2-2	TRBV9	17	CASSPARLAGVDGELFF
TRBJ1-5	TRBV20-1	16	CSARDADGLSNQPQHF
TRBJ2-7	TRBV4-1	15	CASSQTPVAGNEQYF
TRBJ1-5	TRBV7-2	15	CASSLVQDSNQPQHF
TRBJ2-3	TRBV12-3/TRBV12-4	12	CASKASRDTQYF